Included here is one T cell receptor beta chain sequence, with context. Its antigen is not yet known. The source of the sample is a study of CXCR3-negative and CXCR3-positive naive CD8 T cells (dated by TCRdb to the late 2010s). Background for the entire study: About 150 million TRB reads were obtained in total, roughly 1.5 +/- 0.3 million reads per library. Naive subsets from about 5 donors and memory cells from 3 donors were included in the TRBV-TRBJ cluster analysis. Diversity and physicochemical repertoire analyses were performed on some 10 donors pooled from two independent experiments. What the research found in general, with its limitations: Because CXCR3 expression was partially decreased after cryopreservation, freshly isolated PBMCs were used for most assays. TRB CDR3s from CXCR3-positive naive cells showed higher hydrophobicity (lower Kidera factor 4), lower energy, and higher strength and volume indices than CXCR3-negative naive cells. Both naive subsets had comparably high repertoire diversity, while memory CD8+ T cells had much lower repertoire diversity. Because surface CD5, which is linked to self-reactivity in mice, was comparable between the naive subsets, TCR interaction strength was also inferred from the physicochemical properties of TRB CDR3s. Within the same donor, TRBV-TRBJ usage looked similar between naive CXCR3-negative and CXCR3-positive cells, but memory cells had distinct patterns.

As encoded in the germline V gene, CDR1 is SGHRS while CDR2 is YFSETQ. From cysteine to phenylalanine, the CDR3 is 15 amino acids long. The protein alone is recorded here. Instrument used: NextSeq 550. The Human TCR Profiling Kit (MiLaboratory) was used to prepare UMI-labeled 5' RACE TRB cDNA libraries. cDNA synthesis used the entire amount of extracted RNA, and PCR amplification then used the entire amount of cDNA produced. Libraries were prepared in parallel with an identical number of PCR cycles. For the original study's pipeline: With a requirement of at least two reads per UMI, MIGEC and MiXCR extracted about 52,000 +/- 9,100 unique UMI-labeled TRB cDNA molecules per library. Each library averaged about 37,000 +/- 9,700 functional in-frame TRB CDR3 nucleotide clonotypes without stop codons. After downsampling to 5000 UMI-labeled TRB molecules per sample, diversity metrics such as normalized Shannon-Wiener and Chao1 were calculated in VDJtools. For the central five CDR3 residues, VDJtools calculated physicochemical properties weighted by clonotype size, namely interaction energy, strength, volume and Kidera factor 4. Once TCRdb had reprocessed the reads, it stored one entry per CDR3 protein sequence and supplied no DNA. The V and J calls, along with clone size, are taken from TCRdb and not from the paper's own processing. The table for this sample lists 110,000 or so distinct CDR3 sequences. Of the sample, about 0.34% falls within the top ten clones.

Each CD8+ T cell subset was flow-sorted in triplicate, with fewer than 350,000 cells per subset placed directly into RLT lysis buffer. To keep memory contaminants out, a stringent definition of naive CD8+ T cells was applied: CD45RO-CCR7+CD27+CD95-. Using standard density gradient centrifugation, peripheral blood mononuclear cells were isolated from buffy coats. A FACSAria III was used to flow-sort naive CD8+ T cells into CXCR3-negative and CXCR3-positive populations. Total RNA was extracted from sorted cells with an RNeasy Mini Kit. Recombination connected TRBV5-1 to TRBJ2-7; TCRdb gives TRBD1 as the D gene, but with no DNA this cannot be confirmed. Sequencing was done on a sample of naive CXCR3+ CD8+ T cells from blood. The sample's cell subset or site label, in plain terms: CD45RO-CCR7+CD27+CD95- naive CD8+ T cells expressing CXCR3 (TNR3+). The sequence was collected from a human donor in good health. Some clones in this sample may be carry-over from other donors' samples. The CDR3 region: CASSVQGGGSYEQYF.